A single sample gave rise to the 3 T cell receptor beta chains below, sequenced in a study of graft-versus-host responses after intestinal transplantation. The assay was immunoSEQ multiplex PCR, and TCRdb's table has in-frame clones only and misses some. The table shows some 25,000 clones, with over 90% occurring only once. Sequencing was performed on PBMCs, taken 18 days after transplant. All receptors derive from a human patient who received an intestinal transplant, so some T cells may come from the graft donor.

This chain joins TRBV16 and TRBJ1-1; D unclear. V dropped 1 base and J dropped 6 bases, with 9 bases sitting between them. The CDR3 runs to 13 residues. Looked up from germline, CDR1 is KGHSY and CDR2 is FQNENV. CDR3 sequence: CASSQFRFPEAFF. In nucleotides, the CDR3 is TGTGCCAGCAGCCAATTCAGATTCCCTGAAGCTTTCTTT.

CDR3 bases: TGTGCCAGCAAATACGTAGAGGGCAGGACTGAAGCTTTCTTT. This gives the protein CASKYVEGRTEAFF. The chain carries TRBV2 and TRBJ1-1; no firm D call. Trimming removed 7 bases from V and 5 bases from J, with 17 bases in between. Per germline, CDR1 SNHLY and CDR2 FYNNEI. This CDR3 region has 14 residues.

CDR3 sequence (DNA): TGTGCTAGTGGTTTGTTGAGGGGGGGCTACGAAGAGACCCAGTACTTC. Translating it yields CASGLLRGGYEETQYF. V gene TRBV12-5 combines with J gene TRBJ2-5; weak D call: TRBD2 (7 bases). Germline V gives CDR1 LGHNT, CDR2 FRNRAP. This CDR3 has 16 residues. V was clipped by 2 bases and J by 3 bases, with 16 bases between them.